Listed below are T cell receptor beta chains from one sample, sequenced in a study of post-analysis software for immune sequencing data. Each CDR3 protein gets one entry after TCRdb re-called the PCR reads with MiXCR. There are 820,000 or so distinct CDR3 sequences in the sample; about 50% occur only once, and roughly 4.4% lies in the top ten. Source material: blood. These receptor sequences come from a girl between 10 and 17 years old with multiple sclerosis. Both conserved end residues are part of each CDR3. A D gene is named only where the DNA matches it firmly. Expanded clones get a size class; other rows say once, few or many, or leave the size out.

D gene | clone size | J gene | V gene | CDR3 protein | CDR3 DNA
TRBD1 | - | TRBJ1-5 | TRBV29-1 | CSVGQGGQPQHF | TGCAGCGTCGGACAGGGAGGTCAGCCCCAGCATTTT
- | - | TRBJ1-2 | TRBV7-2 | CASTKAVQTNYGYTF | TGTGCCAGCACCAAAGCGGTTCAGACTAACTATGGCTACACCTTC
- | few | TRBJ2-1 | TRBV5-1 | CASSLLGRNEQFF | TGCGCCAGCAGCTTGTTGGGTAGGAATGAGCAGTTCTTC
TRBD2 | few | TRBJ2-4 | TRBV10-2 | CASSELAGATAKNIQYF | TGCGCCAGCAGTGAACTAGCGGGAGCTACAGCCAAAAACATTCAGTACTTC
- | - | TRBJ2-2 | TRBV6-6 | CASSYPGATGELFF | TGTGCCAGCAGTTACCCAGGAGCGACCGGGGAGCTGTTTTTT
- | few | TRBJ2-7 | TRBV6-5 | CASSPDSIPAGQYF | TGTGCCAGCAGCCCAGACAGTATCCCCGCGGGGCAGTACTTC
- | - | TRBJ1-5 | TRBV4-1 | CASSQDPGGYQPQHF | TGCGCCAGCAGCCAAGATCCCGGGGGCTATCAGCCCCAGCATTTT
- | - | TRBJ1-5 | TRBV20-1 | CSARDMKGLGQPQHF | TGCAGTGCTAGAGATATGAAGGGACTGGGTCAGCCCCAGCATTTT
- | - | TRBJ1-2 | TRBV28 | CASSPAASYGYTF | TGTGCCAGCAGTCCCGCGGCCTCATATGGCTACACCTTC
- | few | TRBJ2-5 | TRBV7-6 | CASSLEGTPGTQYF | TGTGCCAGCAGCTTAGAAGGCACTCCAGGGACCCAGTACTTC
- | - | TRBJ2-3 | TRBV2 | CASFASTGTDTQYF | TGTGCCAGCTTCGCTAGCACAGGCACAGATACGCAGTATTTT
- | few | TRBJ2-6 | TRBV29-1 | CSVVVRQTSSGANVLTF | TGCAGCGTTGTTGTCCGGCAGACGAGCTCTGGGGCCAACGTCCTGACTTTC
- | many | TRBJ2-3 | TRBV5-1 | CASSLEGWAPTDTQYF | TGCGCCAGCAGCTTGGAGGGGTGGGCCCCCACAGATACGCAGTATTTT
- | once | TRBJ2-7 | TRBV18 | CASSPLCGGEVTYEQYF | TGTGCCAGCTCACCACTGTGTGGGGGCGAGGTAACCTACGAGCAGTACTTC
- | - | TRBJ1-2 | TRBV6-6 | CASTLGGTLAFFYGYTF | TGTGCCAGCACCCTGGGAGGGACTTTGGCCTTTTTCTATGGCTACACCTTC
- | few | TRBJ2-5 | TRBV29-1 | CSADPGGETQYF | TGCAGCGCTGACCCGGGTGGTGAGACCCAGTACTTC
- | few | TRBJ2-1 | TRBV3-1 | CASSQSRPHEQFF | TGTGCCAGCAGCCAATCTCGCCCCCATGAGCAGTTCTTC
TRBD2 | few | TRBJ2-5 | TRBV20-1 | CSADRRGVAPSGEQYF | TGCAGTGCCGATCGTCGGGGGGTAGCGCCCTCTGGAGAGCAGTACTTC
- | - | TRBJ2-5 | TRBV4-1 | CASSQEGLGGNEQYF | TGCGCCAGCAGCCAAGAGGGGCTAGGGGGGAATGAGCAGTACTTC
TRBD1 | - | TRBJ2-4 | TRBV3-1 | CASSQDSEGAAKNIQYF | TGCGCCAGCAGCCAAGATTCTGAGGGGGCGGCCAAAAACATTCAGTACTTC
TRBD1 | - | TRBJ2-1 | TRBV5-1 | CASGTGNFYNEQFF | TGCGCCAGCGGGACAGGGAACTTCTACAATGAGCAGTTCTTC
TRBD1 | few | TRBJ1-2 | TRBV2 | CASRSSGGEGYTF | TGTGCCAGCAGGTCGTCAGGGGGCGAGGGCTACACCTTC
TRBD2 | few | TRBJ2-1 | TRBV7-3 | CASRVSGSSYNEQFF | TGTGCCAGCAGAGTTAGCGGGAGCTCCTACAATGAGCAGTTCTTC
- | - | TRBJ1-5 | TRBV20-1 | CSARGQPDQPQHF | TGCAGTGCCAGGGGTCAGCCTGATCAGCCCCAGCATTTT
TRBD2 | - | TRBJ2-7 | TRBV7-9 | CASSLAGASGWYYEQYF | TGTGCCAGCAGCTTAGCCGGGGCTAGCGGATGGTACTACGAGCAGTACTTC
- | - | TRBJ2-1 | TRBV5-1 | CASSSPGGFNEQFF | TGCGCCAGCAGCTCCCCCGGAGGGTTCAATGAGCAGTTCTTC
- | - | TRBJ2-1 | TRBV27 | CASSLYYRQSYEQDF | TGTGCCAGCAGTTTGTATTATAGACAATCCTACGAGCAGGACTTC
TRBD1 | few | TRBJ2-4 | TRBV29-1 | CSVEGQGGWEQYF | TGCAGCGTGGAGGGACAGGGCGGTTGGGAGCAGTACTTC
- | few | TRBJ2-7 | TRBV12-3/TRBV12-4 | CASSPREYNEQYF | TGTGCCAGCAGTCCGCGGGAATACAATGAGCAGTACTTC
- | - | TRBJ2-7 | TRBV29-1 | CSVRRRVEDYEQYF | TGCAGCGTGCGTCGCAGGGTTGAGGACTACGAGCAGTACTTC
- | - | TRBJ1-5 | TRBV7-9 | CASATGRENQPQHF | TGTGCCAGCGCGACGGGCAGGGAAAATCAGCCCCAGCATTTT
TRBD2 | - | TRBJ2-1 | TRBV5-6 | CASSLMTTSGGAREQFF | TGTGCCAGCAGCTTGATGACGACTAGCGGGGGGGCTCGGGAGCAGTTCTTC
- | - | TRBJ2-1 | TRBV7-6 | CASSNQGIRNEQFF | TGTGCCAGCAGCAACCAGGGGATACGGAATGAGCAGTTCTTC
- | - | TRBJ2-5 | TRBV2 | CASSEGWREETQYF | TGTGCCAGCAGTGAAGGTTGGCGCGAAGAGACCCAGTACTTC